A single T cell receptor (beta chain) is shown here with its context. Antigen: not known. The junction does not match germline at one end; this may be a read error. TCRdb ran MiXCR on the reads and lists one entry per CDR3 protein. Altogether about 450,000 distinct CDR3 sequences are present, approximately 31% being singletons, with the ten largest covering roughly 15%. This record belongs to a study of T cell repertoires in cytomegalovirus infection. Study information: Public TCR beta signature analysis indicated the presence of both CMV infection and matching HLA type.

Study-level points and caveats: In two of eight donors, the top clonotype was HLA-C-restricted CMV-specific. Carriers of CMV and the relevant HLA type were discriminated by public TCR beta frequency.

CDR1 LNHDA and CDR2 SQIVND come from the germline V gene (reference sequence). This CDR3 spans 11 amino acids. The sequenced sample was PBMCs. V gene TRBV19 combines with J gene TRBJ2-1; D not resolved. The receptor was isolated from a human donor in good health (CMV status not recorded). Some clones in this sample may be carry-over from other donors' samples. This CDR3 reads CARSVGYEQFF. CDR3 nucleotide sequence: TGTGCCCGTAGTGTTGGGTATGAGCAGTTCTTC.